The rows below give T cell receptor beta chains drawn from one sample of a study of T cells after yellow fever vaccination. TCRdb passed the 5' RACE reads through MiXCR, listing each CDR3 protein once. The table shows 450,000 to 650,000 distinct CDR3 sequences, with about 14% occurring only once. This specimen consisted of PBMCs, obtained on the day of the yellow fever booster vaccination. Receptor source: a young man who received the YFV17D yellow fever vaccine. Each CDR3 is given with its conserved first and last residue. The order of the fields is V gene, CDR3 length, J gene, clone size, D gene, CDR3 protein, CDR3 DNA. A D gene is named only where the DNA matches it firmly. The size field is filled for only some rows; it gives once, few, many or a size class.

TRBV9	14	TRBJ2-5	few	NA	CASSVPPPQETQYF	TGTGCCAGCAGCGTACCCCCCCCACAAGAGACCCAGTACTTC
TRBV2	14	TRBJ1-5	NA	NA	CASSSQGPDQPQHF	TGTGCCAGCAGTTCGCAGGGACCGGATCAGCCCCAGCATTTT
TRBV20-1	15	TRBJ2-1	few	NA	CSATSGEGPYNEQFF	TGCAGTGCCACCTCGGGAGAGGGGCCTTACAATGAGCAGTTCTTC
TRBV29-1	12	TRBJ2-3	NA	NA	CSVERSTDTQYF	TGCAGCGTTGAGCGATCCACAGATACGCAGTATTTT
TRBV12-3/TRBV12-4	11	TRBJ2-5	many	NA	CASSLFETQYF	TGTGCCAGCAGTTTGTTTGAGACCCAGTACTTC
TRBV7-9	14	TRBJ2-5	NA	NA	CASSSEVGVGPRGF	TGTGCCAGCAGCTCAGAGGTGGGAGTTGGACCGAGAGGGTTC
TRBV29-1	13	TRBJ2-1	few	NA	CSSSVGAYNEQFF	TGCAGCTCCTCAGTCGGGGCCTACAATGAGCAGTTCTTC
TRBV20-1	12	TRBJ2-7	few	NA	CSTPLSPREQYF	TGCAGTACCCCCCTGAGTCCCCGCGAGCAGTACTTC
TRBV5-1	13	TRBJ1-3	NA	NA	CASSYGSGNTIYF	TGCGCCAGCAGTTACGGTTCGGGAAACACCATATATTTT
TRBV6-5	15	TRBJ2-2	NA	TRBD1	CASSYGAGGTGELFF	TGTGCCAGCAGTTACGGGGCAGGGGGCACCGGGGAGCTGTTTTTT
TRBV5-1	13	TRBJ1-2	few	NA	CASSPKPRDGYTF	TGCGCCAGCAGCCCAAAGCCAAGGGACGGCTACACCTTC
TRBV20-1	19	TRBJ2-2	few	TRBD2	CSARDRAGTSGKNTGELFF	TGCAGTGCTAGAGACAGGGCCGGGACTAGCGGGAAAAACACCGGGGAGCTGTTTTTT
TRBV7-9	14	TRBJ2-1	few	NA	CASSLLGPYNEQFF	TGTGCCAGCAGCTTGCTCGGGCCTTACAATGAGCAGTTCTTC
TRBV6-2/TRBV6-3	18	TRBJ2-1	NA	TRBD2	CASSYSSGRASSYNEQFF	TGTGCCAGCAGTTATTCCAGCGGGAGGGCCAGCTCCTACAATGAGCAGTTCTTC
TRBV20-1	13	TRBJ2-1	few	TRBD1	CSASGTGVNEQFF	TGCAGTGCCTCCGGGACAGGGGTCAATGAGCAGTTCTTC
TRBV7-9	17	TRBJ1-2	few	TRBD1	CASSYGLGRGQSYGYTF	TGTGCCAGCAGCTATGGGCTCGGGAGGGGACAGAGCTATGGCTACACCTTC
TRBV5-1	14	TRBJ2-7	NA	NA	CASSFGQGHYEQYF	TGCGCCAGCAGCTTCGGCCAGGGTCACTACGAGCAGTACTTC
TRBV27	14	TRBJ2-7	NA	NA	CASSLLGPTMVQYF	TGTGCCAGCAGTTTACTGGGACCGACCATGGTGCAGTACTTC
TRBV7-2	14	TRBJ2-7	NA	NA	CASSYYGGNYEQYF	TGTGCCAGCAGCTATTATGGAGGGAACTACGAGCAGTACTTC
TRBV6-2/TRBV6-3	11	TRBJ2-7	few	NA	CASSLTGPQYF	TGTGCCAGCAGTCTAACCGGGCCCCAGTACTTC
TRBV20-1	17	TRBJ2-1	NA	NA	CSARDPGGSRDLNEQFF	TGCAGTGCTAGAGATCCCGGGGGCAGCAGGGACCTCAATGAGCAGTTCTTC
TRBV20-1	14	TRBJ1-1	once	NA	CSARDAGLPAEAFF	TGCAGTGCTAGAGATGCGGGACTACCTGCCGAAGCTTTCTTT
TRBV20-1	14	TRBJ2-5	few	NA	CSAREGGGLGTQYF	TGCAGTGCTAGAGAAGGAGGCGGGCTCGGGACCCAGTACTTC
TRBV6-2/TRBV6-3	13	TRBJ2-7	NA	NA	CASSSPVFYGQYF	TGTGCCAGCAGTTCTCCCGTATTCTACGGGCAGTACTTC
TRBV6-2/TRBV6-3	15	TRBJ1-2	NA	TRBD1	CASRTPDRGRNGYTF	TGTGCCAGCAGAACCCCGGACAGGGGGCGGAATGGCTACACCTTC
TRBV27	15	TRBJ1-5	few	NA	CASSLSGASNQPQHF	TGTGCCAGCAGTTTATCTGGCGCCAGTAATCAACCCCAGCATTTT
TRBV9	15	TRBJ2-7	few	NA	CASSVGLNPSYEQYF	TGTGCCAGCAGCGTAGGACTTAACCCCTCCTACGAGCAGTACTTC
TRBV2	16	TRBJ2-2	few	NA	CAYERDLGQYTGELFF	TGTGCCTACGAGCGGGACCTGGGACAATATACCGGGGAGCTGTTTTTT
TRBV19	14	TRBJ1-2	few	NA	CASTQPGVNYGYTF	TGTGCCAGTACCCAACCGGGGGTGAACTATGGCTACACCTTC
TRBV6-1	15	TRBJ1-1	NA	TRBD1	CASSRIQGAWAEAFF	TGTGCCAGCAGTCGTATACAGGGGGCCTGGGCTGAAGCTTTCTTT
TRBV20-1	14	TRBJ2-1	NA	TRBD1	CSATRTGAPNEQFF	TGCAGTGCTACCAGGACAGGGGCCCCGAATGAGCAGTTCTTC
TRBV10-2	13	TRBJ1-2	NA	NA	CASSEQRPYGYTF	TGCGCCAGCAGTGAGCAGAGGCCATATGGCTACACCTTC
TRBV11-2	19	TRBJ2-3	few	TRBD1	CASSSTGTGYPTSTDTQYF	TGTGCCAGCAGCTCAACCGGGACAGGGTACCCTACTAGCACAGATACGCAGTATTTT
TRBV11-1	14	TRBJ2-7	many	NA	CASSRGPNSYEQYF	TGTGCCAGCAGCCGGGGACCGAATTCCTACGAGCAGTACTTC
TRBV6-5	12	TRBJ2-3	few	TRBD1	CASSYETGTQYF	TGTGCCAGCAGTTACGAGACAGGGACGCAGTATTTT
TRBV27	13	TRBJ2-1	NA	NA	CASSLLDSNEQFF	TGTGCCAGCAGTTTACTCGACAGCAATGAGCAGTTCTTC
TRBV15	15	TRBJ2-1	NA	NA	CATSRGTGVGNEQFF	TGTGCCACCAGCAGGGGGACCGGGGTGGGCAATGAGCAGTTCTTC
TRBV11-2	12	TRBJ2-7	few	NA	CANRRGLYEQYF	TGTGCCAACCGGAGGGGCTTGTACGAGCAGTACTTC
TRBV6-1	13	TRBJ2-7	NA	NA	CASSGPVASEQYF	TGTGCCAGCAGTGGCCCGGTTGCCTCCGAGCAGTACTTC
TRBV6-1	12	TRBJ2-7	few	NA	CASSDAFYEQYF	TGTGCCAGCAGTGACGCGTTCTACGAGCAGTACTTC
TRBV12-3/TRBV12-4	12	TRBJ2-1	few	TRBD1	CASSTRGYEQFF	TGTGCCAGCAGTACCAGGGGGTATGAGCAGTTCTTC
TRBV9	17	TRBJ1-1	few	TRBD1	CASSVEGASLMNTEAFF	TGTGCCAGCAGCGTAGAGGGGGCGAGTTTGATGAACACTGAAGCTTTCTTT
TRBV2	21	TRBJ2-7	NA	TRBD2	CASSEALPPSDETSASYEQYF	TGTGCCAGCAGTGAAGCGCTTCCCCCATCAGACGAAACTAGCGCCTCCTACGAGCAGTACTTC
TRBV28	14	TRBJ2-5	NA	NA	CASSFTSKRETQYF	TGTGCCAGCAGTTTTACTAGCAAGAGGGAGACCCAGTACTTC
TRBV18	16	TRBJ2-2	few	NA	CASSPAMFKNTGELFF	TGTGCCAGCTCACCAGCAATGTTCAAGAACACCGGGGAGCTGTTTTTT